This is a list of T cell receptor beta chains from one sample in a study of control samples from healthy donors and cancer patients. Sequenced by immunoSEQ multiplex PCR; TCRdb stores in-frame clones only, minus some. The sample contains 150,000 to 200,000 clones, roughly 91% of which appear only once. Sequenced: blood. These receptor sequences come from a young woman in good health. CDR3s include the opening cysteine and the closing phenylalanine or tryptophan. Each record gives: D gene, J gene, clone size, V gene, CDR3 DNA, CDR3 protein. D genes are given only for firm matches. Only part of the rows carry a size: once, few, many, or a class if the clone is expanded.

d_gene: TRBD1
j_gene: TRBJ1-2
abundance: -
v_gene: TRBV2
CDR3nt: TGTGCCAGCAGGGGGACAGGAAACTATGGCTACACCTTC
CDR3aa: CASRGTGNYGYTF

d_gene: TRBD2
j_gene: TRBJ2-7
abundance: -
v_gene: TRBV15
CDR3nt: TGTGCCACCAGCAGAGATAACGGGGGGGAGCAGTACTTC
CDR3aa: CATSRDNGGEQYF

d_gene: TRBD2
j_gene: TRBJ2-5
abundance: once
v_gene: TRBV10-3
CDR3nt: TGTGCCATCAGTGAGTCATTAGCGGGGGGACCTCAAGAGACCCAGTACTTC
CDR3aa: CAISESLAGGPQETQYF

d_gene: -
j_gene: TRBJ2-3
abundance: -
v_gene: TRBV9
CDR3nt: TGTGCCAGCAGCGTAGAGCTAGATACGCAGTATTTT
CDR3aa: CASSVELDTQYF

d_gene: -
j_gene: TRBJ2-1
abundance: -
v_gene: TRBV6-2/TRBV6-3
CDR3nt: TGTGCCAGCAGTTACTCTACTGGCTACAATGAGCAGTTCTTC
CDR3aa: CASSYSTGYNEQFF

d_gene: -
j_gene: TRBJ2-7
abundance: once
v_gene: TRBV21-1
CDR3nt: TGTGCCAGCAGCAATCGGCGGGACTCCTACGAGCAGTACTTC
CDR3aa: CASSNRRDSYEQYF

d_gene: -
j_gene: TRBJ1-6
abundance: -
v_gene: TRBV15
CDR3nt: TGTGCCACCAGCAGGGACGGAACTTATAATTCACCCCTCCACTTT
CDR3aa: CATSRDGTYNSPLHF

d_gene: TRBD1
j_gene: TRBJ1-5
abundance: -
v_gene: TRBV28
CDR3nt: TGTGCCAGCAGTTCGAACGCCAGGGGGAGCAATCAGCCCCAGCATTTT
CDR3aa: CASSSNARGSNQPQHF

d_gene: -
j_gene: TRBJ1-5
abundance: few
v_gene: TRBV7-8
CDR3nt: TGTGCCAGCAGCTTAGGGTGGAATCCTCAGCCCCAGCATTTT
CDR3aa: CASSLGWNPQPQHF

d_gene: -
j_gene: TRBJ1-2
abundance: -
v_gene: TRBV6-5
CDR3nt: TGTGCCAGCAGCCGGGACACCCTTAACTATGGCTACACCTTC
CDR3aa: CASSRDTLNYGYTF

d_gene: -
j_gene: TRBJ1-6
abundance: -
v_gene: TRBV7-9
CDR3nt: TGTGCCAGCAGCGACAATTCACCCCTCCACTTT
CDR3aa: CASSDNSPLHF

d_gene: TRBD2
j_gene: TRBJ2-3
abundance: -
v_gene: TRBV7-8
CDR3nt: TGTGCCAGCAGCTTAGATCGCGGGAGGCCCACAGATACGCAGTATTTT
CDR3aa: CASSLDRGRPTDTQYF

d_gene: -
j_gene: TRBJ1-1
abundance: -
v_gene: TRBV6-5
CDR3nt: TGTGCCAGCAGTTACTCGAATAGGGGAAACACTGAAGCTTTCTTT
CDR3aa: CASSYSNRGNTEAFF

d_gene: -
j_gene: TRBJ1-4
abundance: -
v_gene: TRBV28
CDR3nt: TGTGCCAGCAGCCCCCCATCCGAGATTAGTGAAAAACTGTTTTTT
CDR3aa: CASSPPSEISEKLFF

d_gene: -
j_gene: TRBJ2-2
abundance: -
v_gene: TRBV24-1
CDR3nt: TGTGCCACCAGTGATTTTGGGGGGGCGCGGGGGCGCACCGGGGAGCTGTTTTTT
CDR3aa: CATSDFGGARGRTGELFF

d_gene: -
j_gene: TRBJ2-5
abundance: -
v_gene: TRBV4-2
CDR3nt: TGTGCCAGCAGCCCTCTAGTGGTACAAGAGACCCAGTACTTC
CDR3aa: CASSPLVVQETQYF

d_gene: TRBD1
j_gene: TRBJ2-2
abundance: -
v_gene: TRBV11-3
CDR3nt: TGTGCCAGCAGCTTATACAGGGGTACCGGGGAGCTGTTTTTT
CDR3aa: CASSLYRGTGELFF

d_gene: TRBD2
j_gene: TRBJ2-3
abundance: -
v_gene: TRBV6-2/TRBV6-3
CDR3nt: TGTGCCAGCAGTTACGATCTCGGGAGGGGCGCAGATACGCAGTATTTT
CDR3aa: CASSYDLGRGADTQYF

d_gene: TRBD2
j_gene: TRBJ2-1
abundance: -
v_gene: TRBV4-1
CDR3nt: TGCGCCAGCAGCCAAAAAACTAGCGGGATATACAATGAGCAGTTCTTC
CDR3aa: CASSQKTSGIYNEQFF

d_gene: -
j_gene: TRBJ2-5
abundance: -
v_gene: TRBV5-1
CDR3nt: TGCGCCAGCAGCTTGGGGCAGGGGTATCGGGAGACCCAGTACTTC
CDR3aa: CASSLGQGYRETQYF

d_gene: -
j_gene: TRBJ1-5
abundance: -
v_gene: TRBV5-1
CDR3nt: TGCGCCAGCAGCTTGGACGGCCAGAACAATCAGCCCCAGCATTTT
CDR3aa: CASSLDGQNNQPQHF

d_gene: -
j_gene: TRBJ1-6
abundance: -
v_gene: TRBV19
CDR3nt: TGTGCCAGTAGAACGGCGAGCTCCTATAATTCACCCCTCCACTTT
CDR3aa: CASRTASSYNSPLHF

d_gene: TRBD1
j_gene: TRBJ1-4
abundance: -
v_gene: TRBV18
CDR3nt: TGTGCCAGCTCACCAATGGCAGGGGGAGAGAAACTGTTTTTT
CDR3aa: CASSPMAGGEKLFF

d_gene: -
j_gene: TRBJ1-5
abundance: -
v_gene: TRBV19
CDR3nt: TGTGCCAGTAGTCGGACGGATAGCAATCAGCCCCAGCATTTT
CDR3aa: CASSRTDSNQPQHF

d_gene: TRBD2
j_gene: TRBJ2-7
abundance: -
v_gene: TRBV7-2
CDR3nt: TGTGCCAGCAGCTTAAGCCGCGGGAGTGGTCACGAGCAGTACTTC
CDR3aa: CASSLSRGSGHEQYF

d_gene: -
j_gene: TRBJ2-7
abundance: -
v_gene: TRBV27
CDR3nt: TGTGCCAGCAGTTTAGTAGGACATTTCTCCTACGAGCAGTACTTC
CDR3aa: CASSLVGHFSYEQYF

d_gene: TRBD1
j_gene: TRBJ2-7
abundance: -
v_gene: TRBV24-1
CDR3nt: TGTGCCACCAGTGATTCCGGGACAGGGGGCCACGAGCAGTACTTC
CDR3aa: CATSDSGTGGHEQYF

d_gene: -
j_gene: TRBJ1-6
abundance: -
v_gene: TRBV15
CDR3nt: TGTGCCACCAGCAGAGATGGCAGAGCCGATTCACCCCTCCACTTT
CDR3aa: CATSRDGRADSPLHF

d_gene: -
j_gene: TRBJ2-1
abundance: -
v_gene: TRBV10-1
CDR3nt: TGCGCCAGCAGTGATTACGGAACCAATGAGCAGTTCTTC
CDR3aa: CASSDYGTNEQFF

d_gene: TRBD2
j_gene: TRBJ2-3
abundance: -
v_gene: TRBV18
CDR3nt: TGTGCCAGCTCACCCGGGACTAGCGGAGATACGCAGTATTTT
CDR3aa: CASSPGTSGDTQYF

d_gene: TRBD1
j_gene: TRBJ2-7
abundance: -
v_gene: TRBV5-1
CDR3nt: TGCGCCAGCAGCTTGGGGACAGGCTACGAGCAGTACTTC
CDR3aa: CASSLGTGYEQYF

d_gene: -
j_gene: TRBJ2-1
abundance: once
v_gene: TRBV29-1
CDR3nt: TGCAGCCTCGGACACTACAATGAGCAGTTCTTC
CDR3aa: CSLGHYNEQFF

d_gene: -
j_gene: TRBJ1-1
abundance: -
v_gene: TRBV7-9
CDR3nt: TGTGCCAGCAGTCAGACAGGGAACACTGAAGCTTTCTTT
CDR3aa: CASSQTGNTEAFF

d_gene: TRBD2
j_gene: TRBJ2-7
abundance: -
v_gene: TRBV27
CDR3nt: TGTGCCAGCAGTGGGACTAGCGGGAGTTACGAGCAGTACTTC
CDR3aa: CASSGTSGSYEQYF

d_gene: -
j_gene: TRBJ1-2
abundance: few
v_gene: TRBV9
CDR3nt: TGTGCCAGCAGCGTAGGGGTGAGCTATGGCTACACCTTC
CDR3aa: CASSVGVSYGYTF

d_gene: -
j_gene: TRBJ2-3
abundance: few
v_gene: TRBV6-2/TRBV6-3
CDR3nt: TGTGCCAGCAGTTACTCGACCCTAGAAACAGATACGCAGTATTTT
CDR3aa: CASSYSTLETDTQYF

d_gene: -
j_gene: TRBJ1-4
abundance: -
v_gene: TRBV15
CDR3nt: TGTGCCACCAGCAGAGGGGCAACTAATGAAAAACTGTTTTTT
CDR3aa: CATSRGATNEKLFF

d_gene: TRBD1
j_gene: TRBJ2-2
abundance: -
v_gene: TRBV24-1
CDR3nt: TGTGCCACCAGTGATTCACAGGGGGTCACCGGGGAGCTGTTTTTT
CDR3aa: CATSDSQGVTGELFF

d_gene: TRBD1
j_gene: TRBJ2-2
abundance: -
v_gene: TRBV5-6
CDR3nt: TGTGCCAGCAGCTTTAGGACAGGGGGTACCGGGGAGCTGTTTTTT
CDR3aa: CASSFRTGGTGELFF

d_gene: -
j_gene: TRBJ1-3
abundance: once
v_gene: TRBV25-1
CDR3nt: TGTGCCAGCAGTGAGCCAGGGTCTGGAAACACCATATATTTT
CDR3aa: CASSEPGSGNTIYF

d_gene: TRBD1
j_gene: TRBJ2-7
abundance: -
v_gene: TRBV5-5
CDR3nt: TGTGCCAGCAGCCGGGACAGGGGACCCGAGCAGTACTTC
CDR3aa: CASSRDRGPEQYF

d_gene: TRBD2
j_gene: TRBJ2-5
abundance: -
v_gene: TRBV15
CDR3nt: TGTGCCACCAGCAGAGAAAGACTAGCGGCGAGGGAGACCCAGTACTTC
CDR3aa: CATSRERLAARETQYF

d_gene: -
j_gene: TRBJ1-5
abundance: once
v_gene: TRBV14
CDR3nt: TGTGCCAGCAGCCAATACAGCAATCAGCCCCAGCATTTT
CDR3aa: CASSQYSNQPQHF